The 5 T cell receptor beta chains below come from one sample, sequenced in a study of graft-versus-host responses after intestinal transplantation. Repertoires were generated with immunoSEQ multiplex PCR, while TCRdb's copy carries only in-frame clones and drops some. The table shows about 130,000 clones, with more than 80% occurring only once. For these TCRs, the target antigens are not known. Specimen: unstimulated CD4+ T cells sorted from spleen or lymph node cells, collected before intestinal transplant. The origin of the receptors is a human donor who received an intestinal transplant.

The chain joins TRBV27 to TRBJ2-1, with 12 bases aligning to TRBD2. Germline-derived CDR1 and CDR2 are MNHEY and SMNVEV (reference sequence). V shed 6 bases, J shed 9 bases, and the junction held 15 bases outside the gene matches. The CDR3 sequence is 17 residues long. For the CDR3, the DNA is TGTGCCAGCAGCCGCCCAACTAGCGGGGGGTTCACAGTTGAGCAGTTCTTC. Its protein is CASSRPTSGGFTVEQFF.

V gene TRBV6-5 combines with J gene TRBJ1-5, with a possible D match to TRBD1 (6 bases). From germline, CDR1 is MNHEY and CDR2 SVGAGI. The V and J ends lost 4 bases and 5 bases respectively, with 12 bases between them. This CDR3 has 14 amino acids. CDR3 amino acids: CASSLVGGHQPQHF. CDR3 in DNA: TGTGCCAGCAGTTTGGTTGGGGGCCATCAGCCCCAGCATTTT.

The CDR3 here is CAWSETAVLQYF. CDR3 nucleotides: TGTGCCTGGAGTGAAACTGCGGTCTTGCAGTACTTC. The V gene is TRBV30, the J gene TRBJ2-7; D unclear. V lost 1 base and J lost 9, with 13 bases in between. The CDR3 runs to 12 residues. Germline V gene data show CDR1 as GTSNPN and CDR2 as SVGIG (reference sequence).

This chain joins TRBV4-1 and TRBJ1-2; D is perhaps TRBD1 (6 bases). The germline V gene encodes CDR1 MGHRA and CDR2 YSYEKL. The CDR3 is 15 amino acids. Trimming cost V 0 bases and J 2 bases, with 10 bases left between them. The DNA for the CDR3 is TGCGCCAGCAGCCAAGAACCGGGACACAACTATGGCTACACCTTC. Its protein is CASSQEPGHNYGYTF.

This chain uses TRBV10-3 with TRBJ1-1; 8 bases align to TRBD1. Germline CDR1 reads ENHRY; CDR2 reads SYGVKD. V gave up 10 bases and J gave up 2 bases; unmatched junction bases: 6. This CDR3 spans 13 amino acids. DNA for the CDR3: TGTGCCACAATGGACAGGGCCAACACTGAAGCTTTCTTT. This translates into CATMDRANTEAFF.